These 19 T cell receptor beta chains share one sample of origin, sequenced in a study of T cells in Graves' hyperthyroidism and ophthalmopathy. Amplified TCR beta CDR3 regions came from RNA transcripts. The primer set for the first-round RT-PCR of the TCR CDR3 was HTBI. TCRdb reprocessed the multiplex PCR reads with MiXCR, giving one entry per CDR3 protein. The data show hundreds of thousands of distinct CDR3 sequences, 11% to 15% seen once. Sequencing was performed on blood. All receptors derive from a woman younger than 35 with Graves' hyperthyroidism.

The genes are TRBV30 and TRBJ2-3; 7 bases align to TRBD2. Germline assignment: CDR1 GTSNPN and CDR2 SVGIG (reference sequence). V lost 4 bases and J lost 6; bases outside the gene matches: 10. The CDR3 runs to 14 residues. The DNA of the CDR3 is TGTGCCTGGAAGGGACTACAGAGGTGGGATACGCAGTATTTT. Translating gives CAWKGLQRWDTQYF. The variable domain in full, completed from reference TRBV30 and TRBJ2-3, reads SQTIHQWPATLVQPVGSPLSLECTVEGTSNPNLYWYRQAAGRGLQLLFYSVGIGQISSEVPQNLSASRPQDRQFILSSKKLLLSDSGFYLCAWKGLQRWDTQYFGPGTRLTVL.

This clonotype has a count of ten or more. The chain is built from TRBV2 and TRBJ1-5; the D gene is possibly TRBD1 (5 bases). CDR3 length: 13 residues. The V gene's germline CDR1 is SNHLY and CDR2 FYNNEI. V gave up 1 base and J gave up 12 bases, with 13 bases separating them. The CDR3 sequence is CASSEGTPQGQHF. DNA for the CDR3: TGTGCCAGCAGTGAAGGGACTCCTCAGGGCCAGCATTTT.

This clonotype came up many times. The V call is TRBV2, the J call TRBJ2-1; 9 positions agree with TRBD2. This CDR3 is 18 amino acids long. Germline lookup yields CDR1 SNHLY and CDR2 FYNNEI. V dropped 3 bases and J dropped 4; count of bases not matched to a gene: 13. The CDR3 region has the DNA TGTGCCAGCAGTGATAGGTCTAGCGGGGAGGGGACTTACAATGAGCAGTTCTTC. Translating gives CASSDRSSGEGTYNEQFF.

This clonotype was recorded many times. The CDR3 nucleotides are TGTGCCAGCAGCCGGAACAATCTGCTGGACACCGGGGAGCTGTTTTTT. Translated: CASSRNNLLDTGELFF. The V and J genes are TRBV3-1 and TRBJ2-2; D is uncertain. CDR1 and CDR2 from the germline V gene are LGHDT and YNNKEL (reference sequence). This CDR3 has 16 residues. V lost 4 bases to trimming and J lost 3 bases, with 15 bases between them.

The chain recombines TRBV16 with TRBJ1-1; 11 bases align to TRBD1. Germline-derived CDR1 and CDR2 are KGHSY and FQNENV. This CDR3 is built from 13 residues. Trimming at V came to 5 bases and at J to 7 bases, leaving 3 bases not matched to a gene. CDR3 region: CASSRTGGGEAFF. The CDR3 DNA sequence: TGTGCCAGCAGCAGGACAGGGGGCGGTGAAGCTTTCTTT.

The table lists this clonotype with many counts. The gene calls are TRBV5-5 and TRBJ2-7; the D gene could be TRBD1 or TRBD2 (5 bases each). This CDR3 spans 16 amino acids. The germline gives CDR1 SGHKS, CDR2 YYEKEE (reference sequence). V was pared by 4 bases and J by 4 bases, with 21 bases between. CDR3 sequence (DNA): TGTGCCAGCAGCCCCGAGGGTTGGGGGAAGGGATACGAGCAGTACTTC. It yields the protein CASSPEGWGKGYEQYF.

In this sample, this clonotype turned up many times. The J gene is TRBJ1-1, the V gene TRBV20-1, with a weak D call TRBD1 (6 bases). Trimming removed 3 bases at V and 0 bases at J, with 8 bases between. The CDR3 extends over 13 amino acids. Germline lookup yields CDR1 DFQATT and CDR2 SNEGSKA (reference sequence). This CDR3 reads CSARGTLNTEAFF. DNA of the CDR3: TGCAGTGCTAGGGGGACACTGAACACTGAAGCTTTCTTT.

J is TRBJ2-7 and V is TRBV6-7, with 10 bases fitting TRBD2. TRBV6-7 is an ORF; its function is uncertain. With V trimmed by 4 bases and J by 2 bases, 14 bases remained unmatched. This CDR3 spans 18 amino acids. CDR3 residues: CASSSLFSGRYLPYEQYF. The CDR3 nucleotides read TGTGCCAGCAGTTCGCTGTTTAGCGGGAGGTACCTCCCCTACGAGCAGTACTTC.

The sample holds one count of this clonotype. This chain uses TRBV27 with TRBJ1-1; D call uncertain. The CDR3 runs to 15 residues. The ends were cut back, 8 bases at V and 4 bases at J, with 20 bases in the middle. Germline-derived CDR1 and CDR2 are MNHEY and SMNVEV (reference sequence). The DNA for the CDR3 is TGTGCCAGCGTACCCGAGGCTGGGATGTTCACTGAAGCTTTCTTT. This translates into CASVPEAGMFTEAFF.

Ten or more counts support this clonotype. The chain combines TRBV29-1 with TRBJ1-1; no clear D gene. Trimming took 7 bases from V and 0 from J, leaving 15 bases between them. From germline, CDR1 is SQVTM and CDR2 ANQGSEA. The CDR3 consists of 14 residues. The CDR3 DNA is TGCAGCGAGAAGGCCCCTTCCGTGAACACTGAAGCTTTCTTT. It specifies CSEKAPSVNTEAFF. The full variable domain, in which reference TRBV29-1 and TRBJ1-1 provide the parts outside the CDR3, is SAVISQKPSRDICQRGTSLTIQCQVDSQVTMMFWYRQQPGQSLTLIATANQGSEATYESGFVIDKFPISRPNLTFSTLTVSNMSPEDSSIYLCSEKAPSVNTEAFFGQGTRLTVV.

This clonotype was found a few times. A much larger clone differs by one base, so this may be a read error. This chain uses TRBV24-1 with TRBJ2-1; 7 bases are a match to TRBD1. Germline V gene data show CDR1 as KGHDR and CDR2 as SFDVKD. Unmatched junction bases numbered 4, after V lost 4 bases and J lost 5 bases. CDR3 length equals 14 residues. CDR3 DNA: TGTGCCACCAGTGAGACAGGGTCCCACAATGAGCAGTTCTTC. Protein product: CATSETGSHNEQFF.

V and J are TRBV7-9 and TRBJ2-1, with a weak D call TRBD1 (5 bases). Deletions cut 5 bases from V and 6 bases from J, with 11 bases between. Looked up from germline, CDR1 is SEHNR and CDR2 is FQNEAQ (reference sequence). There are 13 residues in the CDR3. The CDR3, as DNA: TGTGCCAGCAGCCATACGCAGGGCAATGAGCAGTTCTTC. Its protein is CASSHTQGNEQFF.

In this sample, this clonotype turned up many times. The chain joins TRBV12-3 or TRBV12-4 to TRBJ2-4; 10 bases fit TRBD1. The CDR3 is made up of 16 amino acids. With 4 bases clipped from V and 6 bases from J, the junction kept 9 bases outside the gene matches. The CDR3 DNA reads as TGTGCCAGCAGTTCCCGGGACAGGGGTTTTAGAAACATTCAGTACTTC. It yields the protein CASSSRDRGFRNIQYF.

This clonotype occurred many times. The chain recombines TRBV11-2 with TRBJ1-1; D is possibly TRBD1 (6 bases). The CDR3 contains 15 residues. The V end was cut by 0 bases, the J end by 2 bases, with 10 bases between. Per germline, CDR1 SGHAT and CDR2 FQNNGV. The CDR3 nucleotides are TGTGCCAGCAGCTTAGAGGACAGCCTCAACACTGAAGCTTTCTTT. It codes for CASSLEDSLNTEAFF.

Ten or more counts support this clonotype. The chain is built from TRBV28 and TRBJ2-5, with 9 bases identical to TRBD1. The germline CDR1 and CDR2 sequences are MDHEN and SYDVKM. V dropped 3 bases and J dropped 5; count of bases not matched to a gene: 13. The CDR3 extends over 17 amino acids. Written as DNA, the CDR3 is TGTGCCAGCAGTTTTCTCCGGGGACAGGGAATCGGGGAGACCCAGTACTTC. Its protein product is CASSFLRGQGIGETQYF.

Ten or more counts support this clonotype. The rearrangement joins TRBV11-3 to TRBJ2-2, with 7 bases that match TRBD2. Per the germline V gene, CDR1 is SGHNT and CDR2 is YENEEA. The CDR3 is 15 amino acids. The J segment lost 3 bases and the V segment lost 3 bases, leaving 4 bases of the junction unmatched. Here the CDR3 DNA reads TGTGCCAGCAGCTTGGCGGGAGAGGACACCGGGGAGCTGTTTTTT. Protein sequence: CASSLAGEDTGELFF. Drawing the rest from reference TRBV11-3 and TRBJ2-2, the complete variable domain is EAGVVQSPRYKIIEKKQPVAFWCNPISGHNTLYWYLQNLGQGPELLIRYENEEAVDDSQLPKDRFSAERLKGVDSTLKIQPAELGDSAVYLCASSLAGEDTGELFFGEGSRLTVL.

The chain uses TRBV20-1 and TRBJ2-1, with D possibly being TRBD2 (6 bases). The V end was cut by 8 bases, the J end by 2 bases, with 19 bases between. The length of the CDR3 is 15 residues. Germline CDR1 and CDR2: DFQATT and SNEGSKA (reference sequence). Here the CDR3 reads CSIDTGTRTYNEQFF. The CDR3 bases are TGCAGTATTGATACCGGGACTCGAACCTACAATGAGCAGTTCTTC.

This clonotype was detected many times. This chain uses TRBV2 with TRBJ1-5; D is perhaps TRBD1 (5 bases). This CDR3 is 13 amino acids long. V lost 4 bases and J lost 5, with 9 bases in between. The germline V gene has CDR1 SNHLY and CDR2 FYNNEI. In nucleotides, the CDR3 is TGTGCCAGCAGTGGGACACTCGATCAGCCCCAGCATTTT. Its protein product is CASSGTLDQPQHF.

This clonotype was seen a few times. CDR3 in DNA: TGTGCCAGCAGTTACCGTGGACAGGCCTACAATGAGCAGTTCTTC. It encodes CASSYRGQAYNEQFF. The chain links TRBV6-6 to TRBJ2-1; 7 bases are shared with TRBD1. With 2 bases clipped from V and 2 bases from J, the junction kept 3 bases outside the gene matches. In germline, CDR1 is MNHNY, CDR2 SVGAGI (reference sequence). The CDR3 loop spans 15 amino acids.